This T cell receptor beta chain was sequenced for a study of CD4 and CD8 cells across lung adenocarcinoma regions. Samples came from patients with localized non-small cell lung adenocarcinoma. In TCRdb, the PCR reads were re-called with MiXCR into one record per CDR3 protein. The sample includes around 20,000 distinct CDR3 sequences, approximately 47% of them seen just once. The germline V gene has CDR1 LGHNA and CDR2 YNFKEQ. The V gene lost 3 bases and the J gene lost 4 bases, with 10 bases spanning the gap. The CDR3 loop spans 14 amino acids. The gene calls are TRBV4-2 and TRBJ2-1; perhaps TRBD1 as D (6 bases). Source material: CD8+ T cells from the center of a lung tumor. This TCR came from a female donor with lung adenocarcinoma. The CD4 and CD8 labels of this study may be unreliable. As DNA, the CDR3 is TGTGCCAGCAGCCAGGAGACAGGTTACAATGAGCAGTTCTTC. It yields the protein CASSQETGYNEQFF.